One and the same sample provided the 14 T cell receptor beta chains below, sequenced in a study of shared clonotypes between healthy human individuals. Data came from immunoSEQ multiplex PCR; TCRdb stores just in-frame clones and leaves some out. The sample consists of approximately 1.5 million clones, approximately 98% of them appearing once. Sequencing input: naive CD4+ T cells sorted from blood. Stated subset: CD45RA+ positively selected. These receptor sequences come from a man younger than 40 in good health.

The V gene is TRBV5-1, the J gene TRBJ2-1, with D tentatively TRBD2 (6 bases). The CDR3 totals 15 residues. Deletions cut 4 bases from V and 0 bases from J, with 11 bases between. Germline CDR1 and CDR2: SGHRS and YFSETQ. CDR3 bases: TGCGCCAGCAGCGGAACTAGCTCCTCCTACAATGAGCAGTTCTTC. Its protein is CASSGTSSSYNEQFF. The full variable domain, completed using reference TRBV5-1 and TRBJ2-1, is KAGVTQTPRYLIKTRGQQVTLSCSPISGHRSVSWYQQTPGQGLQFLFEYFSETQRNKGNFPGRFSGRQFSNSRSEMNVSTLELGDSALYLCASSGTSSSYNEQFFGPGTRLTVL.

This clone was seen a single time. The CDR3 sequence: CASSLTWTGGTQYF. In nucleotides, the CDR3 is TGTGCCAGCAGCCTAACCTGGACAGGGGGTACGCAGTATTTT. This chain connects TRBV11-2 to TRBJ2-3; the match to TRBD1 covers 10 bases. The germline V gene encodes CDR1 SGHAT and CDR2 FQNNGV. V gave up 5 bases and J gave up 8 bases; unmatched junction bases: 7. This CDR3 contains 14 residues.

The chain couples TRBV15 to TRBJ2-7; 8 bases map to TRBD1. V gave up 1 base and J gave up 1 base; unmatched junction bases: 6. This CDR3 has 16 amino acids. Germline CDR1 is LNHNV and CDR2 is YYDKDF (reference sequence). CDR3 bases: TGTGCCACCAGCAGAGGTTCGGGACAGGTTTCCTACGAGCAGTACTTC. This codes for CATSRGSGQVSYEQYF.

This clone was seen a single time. The CDR3 reads CASSLGVYRPQKPNEKLFF. CDR3 DNA sequence: TGTGCCAGCAGCTTGGGTGTTTACAGACCACAGAAGCCTAATGAAAAACTGTTTTTT. This rearrangement joins TRBV5-6 to TRBJ1-4; D is undetermined. The germline CDR1 and CDR2 sequences are SGHDT and YYEEEE. This CDR3 spans 19 amino acids. Trimming stripped 0 bases from V and 3 bases from J, with 21 bases between.

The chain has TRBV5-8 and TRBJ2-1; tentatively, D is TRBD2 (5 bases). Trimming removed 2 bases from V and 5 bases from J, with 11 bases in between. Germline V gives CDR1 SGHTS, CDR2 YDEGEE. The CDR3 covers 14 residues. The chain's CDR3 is CASSFSGFHNEQFF. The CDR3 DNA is TGTGCCAGCAGCTTTTCGGGATTTCACAATGAGCAGTTCTTC. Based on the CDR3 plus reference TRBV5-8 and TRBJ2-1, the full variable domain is EAGVTQSPTHLIKTRGQQATLRCSPISGHTSVYWYQQALGLGLQFLLWYDEGEERNRGNFPPRFSGRQFPNYSSELNVNALELEDSALYLCASSFSGFHNEQFFGPGTRLTVL.

In nucleotides, the CDR3 is TGCAGTGCTAGTTATTCACCCCTCCACTTT. Its translation is CSASYSPLHF. The chain links TRBV20-1 to TRBJ1-6, with D uncertain. Between the trimmed V and J ends, which lost 3 bases and 8 bases, there was a span of 2 bases. Germline CDR1 and CDR2: DFQATT and SNEGSKA (reference sequence). This CDR3 region has 10 residues.

CDR3 loop: CASSFGGGETQYF. The CDR3 DNA reads TGTGCCAGCAGCTTCGGGGGAGGAGAGACCCAGTACTTC. The chain uses TRBV7-8 and TRBJ2-5; a possible D gene is TRBD2 (6 bases). The V end was cut by 3 bases, the J end by 4 bases, with 9 bases between. CDR1 and CDR2 (germline): SGHVS, FQNEAQ. CDR3 length equals 13 residues.

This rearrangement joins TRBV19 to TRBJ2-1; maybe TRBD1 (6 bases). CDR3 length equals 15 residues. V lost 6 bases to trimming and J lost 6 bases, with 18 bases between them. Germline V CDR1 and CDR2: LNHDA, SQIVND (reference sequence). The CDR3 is CASSTTGFSANEQFF. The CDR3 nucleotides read TGTGCCAGTAGCACTACAGGGTTTTCGGCCAATGAGCAGTTCTTC.

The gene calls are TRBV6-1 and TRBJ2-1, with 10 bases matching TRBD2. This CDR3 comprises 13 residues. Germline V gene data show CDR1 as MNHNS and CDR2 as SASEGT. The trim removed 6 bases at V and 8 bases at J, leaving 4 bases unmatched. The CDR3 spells CASRASGSDEQFF. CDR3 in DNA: TGTGCCAGCAGGGCTAGCGGGAGCGATGAGCAGTTCTTC.

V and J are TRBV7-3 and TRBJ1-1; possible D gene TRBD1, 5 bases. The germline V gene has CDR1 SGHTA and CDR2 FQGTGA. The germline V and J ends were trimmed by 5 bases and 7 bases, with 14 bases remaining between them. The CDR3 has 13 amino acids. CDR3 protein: CASSRSQGGEAFF. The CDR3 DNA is TGTGCCAGCAGCCGGTCTCAGGGCGGTGAAGCTTTCTTT.

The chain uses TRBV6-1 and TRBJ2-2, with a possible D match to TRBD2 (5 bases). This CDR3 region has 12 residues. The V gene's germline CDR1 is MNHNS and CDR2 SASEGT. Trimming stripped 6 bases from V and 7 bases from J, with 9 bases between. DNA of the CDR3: TGTGCCAGCAGAAAACTAGACGGGGAGCTGTTTTTT. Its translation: CASRKLDGELFF.

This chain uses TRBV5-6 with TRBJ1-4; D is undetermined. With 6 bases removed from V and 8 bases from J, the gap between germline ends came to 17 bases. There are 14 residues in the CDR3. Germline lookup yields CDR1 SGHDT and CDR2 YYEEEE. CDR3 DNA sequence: TGTGCCAGCAACGATCGGGGATTCGGGGAAAAACTGTTTTTT. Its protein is CASNDRGFGEKLFF. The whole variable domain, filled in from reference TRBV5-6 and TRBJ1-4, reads DAGVTQSPTHLIKTRGQQVTLRCSPKSGHDTVSWYQQALGQGPQFIFQYYEEEERQRGNFPDRFSGHQFPNYSSELNVNALLLGDSALYLCASNDRGFGEKLFFGSGTQLSVL.

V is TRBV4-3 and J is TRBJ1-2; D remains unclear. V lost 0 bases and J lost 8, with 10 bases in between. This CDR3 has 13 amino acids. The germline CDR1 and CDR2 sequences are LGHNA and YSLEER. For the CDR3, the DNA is TGCGCCAGCAGCCAAGATAGAGGGATCGGCTACACCTTC. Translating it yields CASSQDRGIGYTF.

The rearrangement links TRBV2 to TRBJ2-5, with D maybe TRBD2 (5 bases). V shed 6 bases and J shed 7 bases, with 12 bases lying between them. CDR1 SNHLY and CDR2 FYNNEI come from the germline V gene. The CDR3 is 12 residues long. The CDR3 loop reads CASRNGKLTQYF. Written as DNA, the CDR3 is TGTGCCAGCAGGAACGGGAAACTGACCCAGTACTTC.